This record concerns one T cell receptor beta chain sequence. An end of the junction differs from the germline gene, which may be a read error. Here the gene names and germline are mouse. The method was immunoSEQ multiplex PCR; TCRdb's version includes in-frame clones alone and lacks a portion of them. The data contain around 4,000 clones, more than 40% of them seen just once; the ten biggest clones take up over 25%. The data belong to a study of tissue T cells after allogeneic stem cell transplantation. Indicated time point: mouse harvest day 14 after allogeneic transplant. Each mouse received 10^7 T-cell-depleted marrow cells plus 10^6 splenic CD5+ T cells by tail vein. Sequenced material: gut tissue. The TCR comes from a female BALB/c mouse given C57BL/6 T cells with graft-versus-host disease after an allogeneic hematopoietic cell transplant.

The CDR3: CASSSPVNQAPLF. Incomplete CDR3 DNA: TGTGCCAGTAGCTCACCAGTCAACCAGGCTCCGCTT. This rearrangement joins TRBV4 to TRBJ1-5, with D unresolved. The CDR3 extends 1 residue past the end of the read, so its final part is completed from the germline J gene. The CDR3 is 13 amino acids. Germline V gives CDR1 LGHDT, CDR2 YNNKQL (reference sequence).